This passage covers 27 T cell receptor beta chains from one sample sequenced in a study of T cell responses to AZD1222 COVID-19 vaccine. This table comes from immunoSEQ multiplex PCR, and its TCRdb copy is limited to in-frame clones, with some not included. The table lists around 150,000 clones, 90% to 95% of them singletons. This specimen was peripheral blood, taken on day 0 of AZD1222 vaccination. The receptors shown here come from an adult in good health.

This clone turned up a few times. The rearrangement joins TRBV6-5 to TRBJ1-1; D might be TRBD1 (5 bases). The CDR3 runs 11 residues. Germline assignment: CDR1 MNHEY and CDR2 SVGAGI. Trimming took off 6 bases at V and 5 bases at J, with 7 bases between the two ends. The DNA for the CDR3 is TGTGCCAGCAGGGGGCTTACTGAAGCTTTCTTT. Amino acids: CASRGLTEAFF.

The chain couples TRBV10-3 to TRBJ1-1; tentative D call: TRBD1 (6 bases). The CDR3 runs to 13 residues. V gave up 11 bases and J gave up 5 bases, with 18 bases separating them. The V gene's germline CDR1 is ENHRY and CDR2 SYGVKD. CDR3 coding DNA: TGTGCCTACACGTCGGGGGCTGGGACTGAAGCTTTCTTT. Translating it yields CAYTSGAGTEAFF.

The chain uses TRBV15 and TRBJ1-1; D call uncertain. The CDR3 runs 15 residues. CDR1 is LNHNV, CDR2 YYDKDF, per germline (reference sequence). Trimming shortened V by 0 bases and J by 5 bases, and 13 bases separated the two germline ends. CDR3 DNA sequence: TGTGCCACCAGCAGAGATGGGTCGATTGGAACTGAAGCTTTCTTT. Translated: CATSRDGSIGTEAFF. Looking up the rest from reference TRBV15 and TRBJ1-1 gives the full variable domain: DAMVIQNPRYQVTQFGKPVTLSCSQTLNHNVMYWYQQKSSQAPKLLFHYYDKDFNNEADTPDNFQSRRPNTSFCFLDIRSPGLGDTAMYLCATSRDGSIGTEAFFGQGTRLTVV.

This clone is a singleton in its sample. CDR3 DNA sequence: TGCAGCGTTCTGGCAGCCCATGGCTACACCTTC. Translated: CSVLAAHGYTF. The genes are TRBV29-1 and TRBJ1-2; no reliable D call. V was cut by 5 bases and J by 6 bases, with 10 bases left in between. The germline V gene encodes CDR1 SQVTM and CDR2 ANQGSEA. The CDR3 spans 11 residues.

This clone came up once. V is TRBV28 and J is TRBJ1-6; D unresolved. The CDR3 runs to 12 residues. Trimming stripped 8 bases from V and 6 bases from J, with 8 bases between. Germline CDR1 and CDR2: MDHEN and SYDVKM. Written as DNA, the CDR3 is TGTGCCAGCGAACAGACTAATTCACCCCTCCACTTT. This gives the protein CASEQTNSPLHF.

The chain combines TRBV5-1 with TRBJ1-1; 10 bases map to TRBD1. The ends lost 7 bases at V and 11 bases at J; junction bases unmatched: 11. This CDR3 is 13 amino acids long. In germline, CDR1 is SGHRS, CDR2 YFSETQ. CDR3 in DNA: TGCGCCAGCTCCGAGGGGGACAGGGGACGGGCTTTCTTT. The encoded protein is CASSEGDRGRAFF.

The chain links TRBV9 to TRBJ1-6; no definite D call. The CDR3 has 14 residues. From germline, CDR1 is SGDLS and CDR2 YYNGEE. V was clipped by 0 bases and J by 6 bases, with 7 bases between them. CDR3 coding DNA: TGTGCCAGCAGCGTAGAGGCCGCTAATTCACCCCTCCACTTT. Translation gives CASSVEAANSPLHF.

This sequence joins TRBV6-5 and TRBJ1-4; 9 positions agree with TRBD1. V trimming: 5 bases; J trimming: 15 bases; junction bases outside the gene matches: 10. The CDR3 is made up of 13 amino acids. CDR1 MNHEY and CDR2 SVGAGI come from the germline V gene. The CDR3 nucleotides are TGTGCCAGCAGTCACCGGGACAGGGTCCCGGTGTTTTTT. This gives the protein CASSHRDRVPVFF.

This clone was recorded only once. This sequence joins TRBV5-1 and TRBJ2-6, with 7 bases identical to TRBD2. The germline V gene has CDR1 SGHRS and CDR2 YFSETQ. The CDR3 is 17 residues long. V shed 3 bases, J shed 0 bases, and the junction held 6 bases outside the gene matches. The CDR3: CASSWGGPRSGANVLTF. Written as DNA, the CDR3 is TGCGCCAGCAGCTGGGGGGGACCTCGCTCTGGGGCCAACGTCCTGACTTTC.

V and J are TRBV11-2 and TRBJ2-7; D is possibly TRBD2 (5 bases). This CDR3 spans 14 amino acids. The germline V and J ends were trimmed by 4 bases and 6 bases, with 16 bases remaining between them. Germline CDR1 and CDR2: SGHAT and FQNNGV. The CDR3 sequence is CASSSLLGSFEQYF. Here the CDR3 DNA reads TGTGCCAGCAGCTCTCTACTGGGGAGTTTCGAGCAGTACTTC.

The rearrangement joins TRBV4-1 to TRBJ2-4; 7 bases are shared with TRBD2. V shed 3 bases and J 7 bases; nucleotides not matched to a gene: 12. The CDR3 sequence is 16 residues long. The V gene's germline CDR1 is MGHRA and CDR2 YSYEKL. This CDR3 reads CASSHPPAGERNIQYF. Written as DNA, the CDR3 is TGCGCCAGCAGCCACCCTCCCGCGGGAGAAAGGAACATTCAGTACTTC.

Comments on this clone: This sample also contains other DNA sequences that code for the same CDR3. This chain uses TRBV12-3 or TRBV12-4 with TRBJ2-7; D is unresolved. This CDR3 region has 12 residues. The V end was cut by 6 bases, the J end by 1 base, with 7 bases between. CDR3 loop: CASSGRSYEQYF. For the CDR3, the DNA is TGTGCCAGCAGCGGCAGATCCTACGAGCAGTACTTC.

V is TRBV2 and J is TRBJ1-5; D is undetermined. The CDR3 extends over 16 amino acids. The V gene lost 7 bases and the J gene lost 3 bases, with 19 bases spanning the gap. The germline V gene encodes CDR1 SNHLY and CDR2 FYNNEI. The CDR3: CASTRDRLPHNQPQHF. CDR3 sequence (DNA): TGTGCCAGCACGAGAGACCGGTTGCCCCACAATCAGCCCCAGCATTTT. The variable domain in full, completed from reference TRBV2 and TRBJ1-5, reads EPEVTQTPSHQVTQMGQEVILRCVPISNHLYFYWYRQILGQKVEFLVSFYNNEISEKSEIFDDQFSVERPDGSNFTLKIRSTKLEDSAMYFCASTRDRLPHNQPQHFGDGTRLSIL.

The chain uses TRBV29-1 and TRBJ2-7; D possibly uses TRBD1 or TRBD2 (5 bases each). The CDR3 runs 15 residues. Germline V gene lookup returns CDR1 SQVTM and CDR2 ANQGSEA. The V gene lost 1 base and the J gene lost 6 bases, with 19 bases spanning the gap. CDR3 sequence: CSVEGRGDVRGEQYF. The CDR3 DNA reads TGCAGCGTTGAAGGTAGAGGGGATGTGCGAGGCGAGCAGTACTTC.

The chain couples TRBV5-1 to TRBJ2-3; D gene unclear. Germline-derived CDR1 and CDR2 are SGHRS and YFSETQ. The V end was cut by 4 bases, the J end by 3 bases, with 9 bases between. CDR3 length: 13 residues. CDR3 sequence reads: CASSPSRTDTQYF. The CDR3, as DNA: TGCGCCAGCAGCCCATCTAGGACAGATACGCAGTATTTT.

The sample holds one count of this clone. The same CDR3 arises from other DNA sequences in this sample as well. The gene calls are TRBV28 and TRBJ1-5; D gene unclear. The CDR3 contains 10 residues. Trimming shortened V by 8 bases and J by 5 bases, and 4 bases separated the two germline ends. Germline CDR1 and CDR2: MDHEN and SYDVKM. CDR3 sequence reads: CASGYQPQHF. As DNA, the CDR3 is TGTGCCAGCGGGTATCAGCCCCAGCATTTT.

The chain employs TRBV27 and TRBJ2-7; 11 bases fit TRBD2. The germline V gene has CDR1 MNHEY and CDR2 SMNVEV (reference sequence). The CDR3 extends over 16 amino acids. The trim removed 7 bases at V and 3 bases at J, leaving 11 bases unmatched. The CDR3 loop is CASKKLGLAGLYEQYF. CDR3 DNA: TGTGCCAGCAAAAAACTCGGACTAGCGGGCCTCTACGAGCAGTACTTC.

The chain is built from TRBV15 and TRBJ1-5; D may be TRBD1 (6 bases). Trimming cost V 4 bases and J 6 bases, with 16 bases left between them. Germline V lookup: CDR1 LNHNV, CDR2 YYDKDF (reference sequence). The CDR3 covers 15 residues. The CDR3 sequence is CATSTIGGGLQPQHF. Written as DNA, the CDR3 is TGTGCCACCAGCACCATAGGAGGGGGGCTTCAGCCCCAGCATTTT.

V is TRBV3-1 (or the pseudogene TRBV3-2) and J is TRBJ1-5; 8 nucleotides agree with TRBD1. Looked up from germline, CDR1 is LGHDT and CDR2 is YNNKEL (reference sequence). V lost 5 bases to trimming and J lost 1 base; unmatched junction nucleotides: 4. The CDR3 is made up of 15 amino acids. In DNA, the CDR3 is TGTGCCAGCAGCGGGCAGGGGGCGAGCAATCAGCCCCAGCATTTT. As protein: CASSGQGASNQPQHF.

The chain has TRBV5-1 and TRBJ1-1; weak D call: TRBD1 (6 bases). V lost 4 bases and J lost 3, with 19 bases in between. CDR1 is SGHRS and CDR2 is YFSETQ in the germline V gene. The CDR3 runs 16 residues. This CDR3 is CASSQTSGVGDTEAFF. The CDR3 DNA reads TGCGCCAGCAGCCAAACCTCAGGGGTGGGGGACACTGAAGCTTTCTTT.

The DNA of the CDR3 is TGTGCCAGCACCCTCACCGGGGGACTTCGAGGGTCCGGGGAGCTGTTTTTT. This sequence encodes CASTLTGGLRGSGELFF. This sequence joins TRBV11-2 and TRBJ2-2; a possible D gene is TRBD2 (6 bases). The CDR3 is made up of 17 amino acids. Deletions cut 7 bases from V and 6 bases from J, with 24 bases between. Germline CDR1 reads SGHAT; CDR2 reads FQNNGV.

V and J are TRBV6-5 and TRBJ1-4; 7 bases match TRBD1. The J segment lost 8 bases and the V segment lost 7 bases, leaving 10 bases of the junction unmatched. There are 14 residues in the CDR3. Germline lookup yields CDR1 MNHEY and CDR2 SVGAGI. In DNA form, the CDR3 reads TGTGCCAGCATTTTGACAGGGAGAAACGAAAAACTGTTTTTT. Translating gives CASILTGRNEKLFF.

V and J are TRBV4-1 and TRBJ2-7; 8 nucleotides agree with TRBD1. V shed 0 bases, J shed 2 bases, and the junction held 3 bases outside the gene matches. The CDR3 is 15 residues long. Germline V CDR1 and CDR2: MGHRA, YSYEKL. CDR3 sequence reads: CASSQEDRETYEQYF. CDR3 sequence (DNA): TGCGCCAGCAGCCAAGAGGACAGGGAAACCTACGAGCAGTACTTC.

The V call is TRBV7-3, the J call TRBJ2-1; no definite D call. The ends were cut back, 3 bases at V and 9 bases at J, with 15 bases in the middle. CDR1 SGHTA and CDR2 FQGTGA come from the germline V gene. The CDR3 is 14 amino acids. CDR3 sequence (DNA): TGTGCCAGCAGCTTGGAAAGGGCGAGCGTTGAGCAGTTCTTC. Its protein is CASSLERASVEQFF.

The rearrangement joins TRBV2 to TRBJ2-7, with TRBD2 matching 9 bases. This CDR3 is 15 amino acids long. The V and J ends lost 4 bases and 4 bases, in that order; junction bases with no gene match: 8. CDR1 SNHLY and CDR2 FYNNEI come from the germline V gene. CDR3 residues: CASSVASGTGYEQYF. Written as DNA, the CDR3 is TGTGCCAGCAGTGTGGCTAGCGGGACGGGGTACGAGCAGTACTTC. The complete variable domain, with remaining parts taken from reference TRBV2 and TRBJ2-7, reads EPEVTQTPSHQVTQMGQEVILRCVPISNHLYFYWYRQILGQKVEFLVSFYNNEISEKSEIFDDQFSVERPDGSNFTLKIRSTKLEDSAMYFCASSVASGTGYEQYFGPGTRLTVT.

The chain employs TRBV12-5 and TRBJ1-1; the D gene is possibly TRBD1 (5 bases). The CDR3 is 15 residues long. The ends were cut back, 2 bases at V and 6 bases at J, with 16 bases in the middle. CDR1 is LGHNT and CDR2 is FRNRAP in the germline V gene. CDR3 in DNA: TGTGCTAGTGGTTTGACCATCGCGGGGGGAGCTGAAGCTTTCTTT. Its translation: CASGLTIAGGAEAFF.

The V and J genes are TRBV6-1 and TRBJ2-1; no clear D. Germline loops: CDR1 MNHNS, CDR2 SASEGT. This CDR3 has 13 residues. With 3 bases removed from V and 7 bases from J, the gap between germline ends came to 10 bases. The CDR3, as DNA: TGTGCCAGCAGTGACCCCCCACCGAATGAGCAGTTCTTC. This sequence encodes CASSDPPPNEQFF.